This T cell receptor beta chain originates from a study of T cells in Graves' hyperthyroidism and ophthalmopathy. Study conclusions and caveats: Within blood appeared most thyroid clonotypes that had expanded above 0.001. Stable hyperthyroidism was told apart from ophthalmopathy by a model built on 13 V-J features.

Template material for amplifying TCR beta CDR3 regions consisted of RNA transcripts. Using the HTBI primer set, a first-round RT-PCR was run on the TCR CDR3. TCRdb processed the multiplex PCR reads anew with MiXCR; each CDR3 protein has one entry. The sample yields over 250,000 distinct CDR3 sequences, approximately 26% seen once. Cells are PBMCs isolated from over 7.5 ml of fresh blood. Concerning this clonotype: The antigen is undetermined.

V gave up 7 bases and J gave up 5 bases, with 18 bases separating them. Germline V gene lookup returns CDR1 SQVTM and CDR2 ANQGSEA. The CDR3 spans 14 residues. The TCR sequence derives from a man aged 35-49 years with Graves' hyperthyroidism that later progressed to Graves' ophthalmopathy. The chain is built from TRBV29-1 and TRBJ2-1; TRBD2 is a possible D gene (7 bases). Sequenced: blood. The CDR3 DNA reads TGCAGCGCCCCCAGGGCGGGGGCGAACAATGAGCAGTTCTTC. This sequence encodes CSAPRAGANNEQFF.